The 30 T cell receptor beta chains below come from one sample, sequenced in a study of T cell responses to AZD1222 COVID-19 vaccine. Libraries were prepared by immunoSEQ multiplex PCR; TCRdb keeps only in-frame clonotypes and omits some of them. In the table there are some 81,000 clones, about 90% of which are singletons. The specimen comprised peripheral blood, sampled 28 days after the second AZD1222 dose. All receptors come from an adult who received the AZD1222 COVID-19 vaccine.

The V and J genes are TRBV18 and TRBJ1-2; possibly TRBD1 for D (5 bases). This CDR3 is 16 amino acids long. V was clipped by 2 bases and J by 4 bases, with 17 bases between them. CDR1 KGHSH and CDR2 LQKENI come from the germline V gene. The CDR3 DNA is TGTGCCAGCTCACCAAGTGTAAGGGGCGCAGGCTATGGCTACACCTTC. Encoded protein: CASSPSVRGAGYGYTF.

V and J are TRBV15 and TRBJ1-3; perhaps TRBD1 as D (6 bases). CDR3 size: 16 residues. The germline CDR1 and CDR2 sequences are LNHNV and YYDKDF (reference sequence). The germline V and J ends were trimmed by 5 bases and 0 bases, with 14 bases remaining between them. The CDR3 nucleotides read TGTGCCACCAGCTCCGGGACAACGAGCTCTGGAAACACCATATATTTT. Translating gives CATSSGTTSSGNTIYF.

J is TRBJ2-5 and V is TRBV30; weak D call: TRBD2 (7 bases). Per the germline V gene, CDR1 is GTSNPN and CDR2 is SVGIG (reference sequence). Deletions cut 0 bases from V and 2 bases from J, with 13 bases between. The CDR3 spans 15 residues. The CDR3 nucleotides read TGTGCCTGGAGTGTGATTGCGGGGGCGCAAGAGACCCAGTACTTC. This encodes CAWSVIAGAQETQYF.

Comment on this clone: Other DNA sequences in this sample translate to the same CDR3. The CDR3 loop is CASSLPGQYYGYTF. Written as DNA, the CDR3 is TGTGCCAGCAGTCTGCCCGGGCAGTACTATGGCTACACCTTC. The V and J genes are TRBV28 and TRBJ1-2; D is undetermined. Germline V gene lookup returns CDR1 MDHEN and CDR2 SYDVKM. With 5 bases removed from V and 3 bases from J, the gap between germline ends came to 13 bases. This CDR3 contains 14 residues.

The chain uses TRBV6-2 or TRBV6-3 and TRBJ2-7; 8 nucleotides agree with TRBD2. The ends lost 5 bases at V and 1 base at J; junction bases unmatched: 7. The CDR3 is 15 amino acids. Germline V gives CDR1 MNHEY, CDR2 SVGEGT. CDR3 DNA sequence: TGTGCCAGCAGTCCACGGGGGGGTTCTTCCTACGAGCAGTACTTC. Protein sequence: CASSPRGGSSYEQYF.

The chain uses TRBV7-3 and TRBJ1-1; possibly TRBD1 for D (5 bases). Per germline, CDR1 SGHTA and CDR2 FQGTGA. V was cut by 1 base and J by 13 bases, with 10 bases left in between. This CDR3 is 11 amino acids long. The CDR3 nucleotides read TGTGCCAGCAGCTTAAGGGGGGATGTTTTCTTT. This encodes CASSLRGDVFF.

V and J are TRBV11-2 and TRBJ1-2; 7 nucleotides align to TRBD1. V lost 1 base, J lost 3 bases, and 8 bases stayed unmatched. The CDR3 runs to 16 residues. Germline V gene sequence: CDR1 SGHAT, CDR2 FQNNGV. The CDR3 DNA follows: TGTGCCAGCAGCTTAGGCCCCCAGACAGGGTACTATGGCTACACCTTC. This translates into CASSLGPQTGYYGYTF.

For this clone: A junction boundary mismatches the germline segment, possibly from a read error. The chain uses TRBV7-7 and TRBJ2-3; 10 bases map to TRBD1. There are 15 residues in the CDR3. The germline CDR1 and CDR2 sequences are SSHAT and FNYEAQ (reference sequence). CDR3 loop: CASSLGTGVTDTQYF. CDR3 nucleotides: TGTGCTAGCAGCTTAGGGACAGGGGTAACAGATACGCAGTATTTT. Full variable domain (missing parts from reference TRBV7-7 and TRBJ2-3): GAGVSQSPRYKVTKRGQDVTLRCDPISSHATLYWYQQALGQGPEFLTYFNYEAQPDKSGLPSDRFSAERPEGSISTLTIQRTEQRDSAMYRCASSLGTGVTDTQYFGPGTRLTVL.

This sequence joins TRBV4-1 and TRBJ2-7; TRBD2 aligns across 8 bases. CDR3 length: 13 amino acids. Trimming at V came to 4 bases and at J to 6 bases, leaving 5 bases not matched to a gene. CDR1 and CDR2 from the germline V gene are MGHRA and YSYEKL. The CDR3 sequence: CASSLLRGGEQYF. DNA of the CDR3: TGCGCCAGCAGCCTCCTCCGGGGGGGCGAGCAGTACTTC.

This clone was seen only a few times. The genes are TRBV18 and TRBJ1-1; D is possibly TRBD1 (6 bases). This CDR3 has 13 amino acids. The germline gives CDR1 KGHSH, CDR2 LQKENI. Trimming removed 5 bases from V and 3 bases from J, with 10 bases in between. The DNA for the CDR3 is TGTGCCAGCTCAGGGACAATCGACACTGAAGCTTTCTTT. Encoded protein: CASSGTIDTEAFF.

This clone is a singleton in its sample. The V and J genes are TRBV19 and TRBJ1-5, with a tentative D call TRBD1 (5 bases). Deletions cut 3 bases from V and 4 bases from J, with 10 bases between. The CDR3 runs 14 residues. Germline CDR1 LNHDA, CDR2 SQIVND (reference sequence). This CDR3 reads CASSMGQINQPQHF. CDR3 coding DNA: TGTGCCAGTAGTATGGGGCAGATAAATCAGCCCCAGCATTTT.

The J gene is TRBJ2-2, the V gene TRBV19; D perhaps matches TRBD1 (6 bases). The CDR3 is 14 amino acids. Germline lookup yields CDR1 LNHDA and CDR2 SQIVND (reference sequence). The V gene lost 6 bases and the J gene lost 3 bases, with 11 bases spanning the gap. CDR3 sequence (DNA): TGTGCCAGTAGCACCACAGGGTACACCGGGGAGCTGTTTTTT. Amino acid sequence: CASSTTGYTGELFF.

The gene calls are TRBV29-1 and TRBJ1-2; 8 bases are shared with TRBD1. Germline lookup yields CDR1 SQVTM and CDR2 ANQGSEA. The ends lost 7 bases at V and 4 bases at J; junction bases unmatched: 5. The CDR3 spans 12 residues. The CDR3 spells CSADRGSYGYTF. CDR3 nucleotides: TGCAGCGCTGACAGGGGATCCTATGGCTACACCTTC.

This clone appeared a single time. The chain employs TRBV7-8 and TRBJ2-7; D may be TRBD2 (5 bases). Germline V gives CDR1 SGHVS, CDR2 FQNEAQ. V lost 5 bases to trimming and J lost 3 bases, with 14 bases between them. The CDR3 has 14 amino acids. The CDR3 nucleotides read TGTGCCAGCAGCCCCCCCGAGGGCGGCTACGAGCAGTACTTC. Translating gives CASSPPEGGYEQYF.

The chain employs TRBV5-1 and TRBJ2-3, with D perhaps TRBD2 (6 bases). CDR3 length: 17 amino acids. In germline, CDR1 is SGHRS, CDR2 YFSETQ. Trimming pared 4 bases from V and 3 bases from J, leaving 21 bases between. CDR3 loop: CASSPRGQLTRTDTQYF. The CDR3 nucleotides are TGCGCCAGCAGCCCCCGGGGCCAACTGACTAGAACAGATACGCAGTATTTT.

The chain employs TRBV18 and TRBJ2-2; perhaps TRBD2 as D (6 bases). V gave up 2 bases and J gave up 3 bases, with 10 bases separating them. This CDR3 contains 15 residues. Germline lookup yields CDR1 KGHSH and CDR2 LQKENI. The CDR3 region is CASSPGEAYTGELFF. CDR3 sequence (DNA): TGTGCCAGCTCACCAGGGGAGGCCTACACCGGGGAGCTGTTTTTT.

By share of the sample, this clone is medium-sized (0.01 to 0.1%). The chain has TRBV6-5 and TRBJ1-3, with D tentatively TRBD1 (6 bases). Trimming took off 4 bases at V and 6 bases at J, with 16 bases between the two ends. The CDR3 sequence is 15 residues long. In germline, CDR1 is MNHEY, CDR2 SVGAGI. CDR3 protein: CASSWGGDIKNTIYF. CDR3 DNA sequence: TGTGCCAGCAGTTGGGGAGGGGACATCAAAAACACCATATATTTT.

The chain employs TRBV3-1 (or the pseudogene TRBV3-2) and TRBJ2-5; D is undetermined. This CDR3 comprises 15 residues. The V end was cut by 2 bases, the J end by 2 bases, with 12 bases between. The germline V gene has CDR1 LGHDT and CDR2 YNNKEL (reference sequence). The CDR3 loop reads CASSQKLQMQETQYF. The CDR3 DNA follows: TGTGCCAGCAGCCAAAAACTCCAGATGCAAGAGACCCAGTACTTC.

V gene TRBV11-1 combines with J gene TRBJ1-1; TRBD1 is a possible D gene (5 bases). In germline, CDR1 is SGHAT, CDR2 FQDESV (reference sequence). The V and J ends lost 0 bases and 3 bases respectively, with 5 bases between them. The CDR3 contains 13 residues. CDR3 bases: TGTGCCAGCAGCTTAGCAGGGGACACTGAAGCTTTCTTT. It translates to CASSLAGDTEAFF.

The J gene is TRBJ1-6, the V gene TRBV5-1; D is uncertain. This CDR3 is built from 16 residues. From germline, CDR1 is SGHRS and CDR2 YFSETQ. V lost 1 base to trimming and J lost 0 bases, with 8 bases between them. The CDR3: CASSLRHLSYNSPLHF. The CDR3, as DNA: TGCGCCAGCAGCTTGAGGCACCTCTCCTATAATTCACCCCTCCACTTT.

The CDR3 nucleotides read TGTGCCATCAGTGAGTCGACAGGGGCGTCCTACGAGCAGTACTTC. It encodes CAISESTGASYEQYF. The rearrangement uses TRBV10-3 and TRBJ2-7, with 8 bases fitting TRBD1. Germline values: CDR1 ENHRY, CDR2 SYGVKD. The V gene end was trimmed by 0 bases and the J gene end by 1 base; junction bases not matched to a gene: 2. The CDR3 covers 15 residues.

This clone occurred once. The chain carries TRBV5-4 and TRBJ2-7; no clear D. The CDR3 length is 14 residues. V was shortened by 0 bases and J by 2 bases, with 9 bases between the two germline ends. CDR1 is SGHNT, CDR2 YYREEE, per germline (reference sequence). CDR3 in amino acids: CASSLGDTTYEQYF. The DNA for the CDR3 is TGTGCCAGCAGCTTGGGAGACACAACCTACGAGCAGTACTTC.

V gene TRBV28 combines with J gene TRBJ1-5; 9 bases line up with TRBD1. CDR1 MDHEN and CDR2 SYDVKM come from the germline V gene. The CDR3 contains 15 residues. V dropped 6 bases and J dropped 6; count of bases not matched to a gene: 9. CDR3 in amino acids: CASSLGGQGGQPQHF. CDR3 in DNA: TGTGCCAGCAGCCTGGGGGGACAGGGTGGTCAGCCCCAGCATTTT. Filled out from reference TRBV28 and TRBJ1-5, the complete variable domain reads DVKVTQSSRYLVKRTGEKVFLECVQDMDHENMFWYRQDPGLGLRLIYFSYDVKMKEKGDIPEGYSVSREKKERFSLILESASTNQTSMYLCASSLGGQGGQPQHFGDGTRLSIL.

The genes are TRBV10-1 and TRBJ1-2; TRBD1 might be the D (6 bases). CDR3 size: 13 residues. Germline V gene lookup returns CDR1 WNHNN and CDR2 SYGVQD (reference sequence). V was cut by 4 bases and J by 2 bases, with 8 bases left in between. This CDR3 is CASSGQANYGYTF. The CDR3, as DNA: TGCGCCAGCAGTGGACAGGCGAACTATGGCTACACCTTC.

This CDR3 is CASSHSEPPGPNTEAFF. The CDR3 DNA is TGCGCCAGCAGTCACTCCGAACCACCGGGGCCCAACACTGAAGCTTTCTTT. The chain uses TRBV23-1 and TRBJ1-1; tentatively, D is TRBD1 (5 bases). TRBV23-1 is an ORF, with its function uncertain. V was clipped by 3 bases and J by 2 bases, with 19 bases between them. The CDR3 totals 17 residues.

Here the CDR3 DNA reads TGCAGCGGTGGACAGGGTGGGAATCAGCCCCAGCATTTT. It translates to CSGGQGGNQPQHF. J is TRBJ1-5 and V is TRBV29-1, with 8 bases matching TRBD1. The germline V gene encodes CDR1 SQVTM and CDR2 ANQGSEA. The CDR3 runs to 13 residues. Trimming cost V 7 bases and J 4 bases; bases outside gene matches: 6. Full variable domain (rest looked up from reference TRBV29-1 and TRBJ1-5): SAVISQKPSRDICQRGTSLTIQCQVDSQVTMMFWYRQQPGQSLTLIATANQGSEATYESGFVIDKFPISRPNLTFSTLTVSNMSPEDSSIYLCSGGQGGNQPQHFGDGTRLSIL.

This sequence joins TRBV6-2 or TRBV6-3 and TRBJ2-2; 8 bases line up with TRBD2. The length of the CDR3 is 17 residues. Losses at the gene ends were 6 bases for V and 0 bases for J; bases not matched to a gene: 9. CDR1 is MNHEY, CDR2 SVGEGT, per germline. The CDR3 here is CASSPLPGRANTGELFF. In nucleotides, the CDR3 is TGTGCCAGCAGCCCTCTCCCCGGGAGGGCGAACACCGGGGAGCTGTTTTTT.

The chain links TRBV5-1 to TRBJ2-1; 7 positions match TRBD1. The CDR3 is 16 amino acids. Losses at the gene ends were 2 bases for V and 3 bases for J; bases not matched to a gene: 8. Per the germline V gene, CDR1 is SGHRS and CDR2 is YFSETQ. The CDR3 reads CASSFSHRGDYNEQFF. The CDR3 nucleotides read TGCGCCAGCAGCTTCTCCCACAGGGGTGACTACAATGAGCAGTTCTTC.

The CDR3 protein is CSVSNYEAFF. The DNA of the CDR3 is TGCAGCGTAAGCAATTATGAAGCTTTCTTT. V gene TRBV29-1 combines with J gene TRBJ1-1, with D unclear. Germline loops: CDR1 SQVTM, CDR2 ANQGSEA. The CDR3 is made up of 10 amino acids. Trimming left V 6 bases short and J 7 bases short, with 9 bases between.

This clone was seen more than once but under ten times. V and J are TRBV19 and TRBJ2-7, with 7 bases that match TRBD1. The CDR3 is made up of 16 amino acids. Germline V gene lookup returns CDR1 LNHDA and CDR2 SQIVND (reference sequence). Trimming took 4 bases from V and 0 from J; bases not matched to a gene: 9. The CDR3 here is CASSNSRTGHSYEQYF. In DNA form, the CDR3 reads TGTGCCAGTAGTAACTCCCGGACAGGCCACTCCTACGAGCAGTACTTC.